These 10 T cell receptor beta chains were all obtained from the same sample, sequenced in a study of shared clonotypes between healthy human individuals. The naive CD8 fraction comprised CD45RO-negative cells positively selected for CCR7 and excluded terminally differentiated effector memory CD45RA+ cells. Here immunoSEQ multiplex PCR was the method, and the copy in TCRdb shows in-frame clones only, minus some. The sample yields millions of clones, approximately 94% seen once. The sample taken for sequencing was naive CD8+ T cells sorted from blood. These receptors all come from a man between 18 and 35 years old in good health.

V usage is TRBV7-9 and J usage is TRBJ2-7; 9 bases are shared with TRBD1. CDR1 and CDR2 (germline): SEHNR, FQNEAQ (reference sequence). Trimming cost V 5 bases and J 3 bases; bases outside gene matches: 8. This CDR3 contains 15 residues. The CDR3 reads CASSGDRAFLYEQYF. In DNA form, the CDR3 reads TGTGCCAGCAGCGGGGACAGGGCCTTTCTCTACGAGCAGTACTTC.

This clone appeared a single time. The chain has TRBV2 and TRBJ2-7; TRBD1 is a possible D gene (5 bases). The germline gives CDR1 SNHLY, CDR2 FYNNEI. The CDR3 is 13 amino acids. V lost 8 bases and J lost 3, with 14 bases in between. The CDR3 is CASFDSEYYEQYF. The CDR3 region has the DNA TGTGCCAGCTTCGACAGCGAATACTACGAGCAGTACTTC.

As DNA, the CDR3 is TGCGCCAGCAGTGAGTTTGACAGCCTGGCCTACAATGAGCAGTTCTTC. It yields the protein CASSEFDSLAYNEQFF. This sequence joins TRBV10-2 and TRBJ2-1; TRBD1 is a possible D gene (5 bases). The CDR3 has 16 amino acids. The germline V gene encodes CDR1 WSHSY and CDR2 SAAADI. Trimming cost V 1 base and J 2 bases, with 12 bases left between them.

Here the CDR3 DNA reads TGTGCCAGCAGCGTAGTGGAGGGGCAGGCAGATACGCAGTATTTT. Its protein product is CASSVVEGQADTQYF. V and J are TRBV9 and TRBJ2-3; the D gene is possibly TRBD2 (6 bases). The V gene's germline CDR1 is SGDLS and CDR2 YYNGEE. The CDR3 is made up of 15 amino acids. Trimming took off 0 bases at V and 4 bases at J, with 12 bases between the two ends.

In its sample, this clone was seen many times. The J gene is TRBJ2-3, the V gene TRBV29-1; no clear D. The germline gives CDR1 SQVTM, CDR2 ANQGSEA. There are 9 residues in the CDR3. Trimming removed 8 bases at V and 5 bases at J, with 5 bases between. CDR3 sequence reads: CSPKDTQYF. DNA of the CDR3: TGCAGCCCGAAAGATACGCAGTATTTT.

V gene TRBV15 combines with J gene TRBJ1-6; D may be TRBD1 (5 bases). V was trimmed by 5 bases and J by 9 bases, leaving 17 bases between them. CDR1 is LNHNV and CDR2 is YYDKDF in the germline V gene (reference sequence). The CDR3 contains 15 residues. CDR3 in amino acids: CATSLWDERGSPLHF. CDR3 DNA: TGTGCCACCAGCCTTTGGGACGAGAGGGGTTCACCCCTCCACTTT.

This clone has just one count. The chain carries TRBV7-6 and TRBJ2-7, with D tentatively TRBD2 (6 bases). V shed 1 base and J shed 0 bases, with 10 bases lying between them. Germline V gives CDR1 SGHVS, CDR2 FNYEAQ. CDR3 size: 15 residues. The CDR3 DNA is TGTGCCAGCAGCTTAGATGGGACTCCCTCCTACGAGCAGTACTTC. It yields the protein CASSLDGTPSYEQYF.

This rearrangement joins TRBV10-1 to TRBJ1-1; TRBD1 is a possible D gene (5 bases). V lost 8 bases and J 0 bases, leaving 16 bases between the germline ends. The CDR3 sequence is 15 residues long. Germline values: CDR1 WNHNN, CDR2 SYGVQD (reference sequence). The DNA for the CDR3 is TGCGCCAGCCTTCCAGGGCAGAAAATGAACACTGAAGCTTTCTTT. Translation gives CASLPGQKMNTEAFF.

The V call is TRBV6-4, the J call TRBJ1-2; D is perhaps TRBD1 (5 bases). Germline V gives CDR1 MRHNA, CDR2 SNTAGT. CDR3 length: 15 residues. V shed 5 bases and J shed 3 bases, with 16 bases lying between them. Here the CDR3 reads CASSPTTQVHYGYTF. For the CDR3, the DNA is TGTGCCAGCAGTCCCACCACACAGGTACACTATGGCTACACCTTC.

This sequence joins TRBV6-6 and TRBJ2-3; 12 positions agree with TRBD2. Germline CDR1 reads MNHNY; CDR2 reads SVGAGI (reference sequence). The CDR3 contains 14 residues. Losses at the gene ends were 9 bases for V and 5 bases for J; bases not matched to a gene: 6. CDR3: CASILAGGGDTQYF. CDR3 bases: TGTGCCAGTATACTAGCGGGGGGTGGAGATACGCAGTATTTT.